A selection of T cell receptor beta chains follows, all from one sample in a study of patients and donors after allogeneic stem cell transplantation. TCRdb reanalysed the RT-PCR reads using MiXCR and keeps one entry per CDR3 protein. The sample contains about a million distinct CDR3 sequences, roughly 17% of which appear only once. Sequenced input: blood, either unsorted or a sorted T cell fraction (not recorded which). The receptors originated from a human donor who was either an allogeneic HSCT recipient or a stem cell or donor lymphocyte infusion donor (not recorded which). It is not recorded whose cells these are; they may come from a transplant donor. Each CDR3 is given with its conserved first and last residue. The D gene is left open where the match is weak. The listing skips clone size in some rows; elsewhere it reads once, few, many or a size class.

abundance: .
j_gene: TRBJ1-4
v_gene: TRBV29-1
d_gene: TRBD1
CDR3nt: TGCAGCGTCTACAGGGGAACAGGGGAAAAACTGTTTTTT
CDR3aa: CSVYRGTGEKLFF

abundance: .
j_gene: TRBJ2-3
v_gene: TRBV20-1
d_gene: .
CDR3nt: TGCAGTGCTAGAGCTGGTACAGATACGCAGTATTTT
CDR3aa: CSARAGTDTQYF

abundance: .
j_gene: TRBJ1-4
v_gene: TRBV29-1
d_gene: .
CDR3nt: TGCAGCGTTGATGGGAAAGGGGAAAAACTGTTTTTT
CDR3aa: CSVDGKGEKLFF

abundance: few
j_gene: TRBJ1-6
v_gene: TRBV4-3
d_gene: .
CDR3nt: TGCGCCAGCAGCCAAGCGGCAAACGCTAATTCACCCCTCCACTTT
CDR3aa: CASSQAANANSPLHF

abundance: .
j_gene: TRBJ1-1
v_gene: TRBV5-1
d_gene: TRBD1
CDR3nt: TGCGCCAGCAGCTTGACAGGGGCCACCCTGAACACTGAAGCTTTCTTT
CDR3aa: CASSLTGATLNTEAFF

abundance: few
j_gene: TRBJ1-5
v_gene: TRBV24-1
d_gene: .
CDR3nt: TGTGCCACCAGTGTCAAACGGTTCCTTTATAGCAATCAGCCCCAGCATTTT
CDR3aa: CATSVKRFLYSNQPQHF

abundance: many
j_gene: TRBJ2-1
v_gene: TRBV7-9
d_gene: .
CDR3nt: TGTGCCAGCAGCTTATACTTGAGCTCCTACAATGAGCAGTTCTTC
CDR3aa: CASSLYLSSYNEQFF

abundance: .
j_gene: TRBJ2-1
v_gene: TRBV24-1
d_gene: TRBD2
CDR3nt: TGTGCCACCAGTGACCCCGTCGCGGGAGCGAACAATGAGCAGTTCTTC
CDR3aa: CATSDPVAGANNEQFF

abundance: few
j_gene: TRBJ2-3
v_gene: TRBV6-1
d_gene: TRBD1
CDR3nt: TGTGCCAGCAGTCTCCGGGACAGAAGTAACACGCAGTATTTT
CDR3aa: CASSLRDRSNTQYF

abundance: .
j_gene: TRBJ1-1
v_gene: TRBV20-1
d_gene: .
CDR3nt: TGCAGTGCTAGAAAGGAGACAGCCCGGGGAGCTTTCTTT
CDR3aa: CSARKETARGAFF

abundance: .
j_gene: TRBJ2-1
v_gene: TRBV24-1
d_gene: TRBD2
CDR3nt: TGTGCCACCAGTGCCCCTGGGACTAGCGGGGGAACCTACAATGAGCAGTTCTTC
CDR3aa: CATSAPGTSGGTYNEQFF

abundance: once
j_gene: TRBJ2-2
v_gene: TRBV13
d_gene: TRBD2
CDR3nt: TGTGCCAGCAGCCCAGATTCTGGACTAGCAGATTCCGGGGAGCTGTTTTTT
CDR3aa: CASSPDSGLADSGELFF

abundance: .
j_gene: TRBJ2-7
v_gene: TRBV14
d_gene: .
CDR3nt: TGTGCCAGCAGCCGTCCCCGTGATCGGGACAATTACGAGCAGTACTTC
CDR3aa: CASSRPRDRDNYEQYF

abundance: .
j_gene: TRBJ1-2
v_gene: TRBV4-3
d_gene: .
CDR3nt: TGCGCCAGCAGCCAAGATAGAGGGTACAGGCTCTATGGCTACACCTTC
CDR3aa: CASSQDRGYRLYGYTF

abundance: .
j_gene: TRBJ2-1
v_gene: TRBV6-2/TRBV6-3
d_gene: .
CDR3nt: TGTGCCAGCACCCCAGCGCATTCATCCTACAATGAGCAGTTCTTC
CDR3aa: CASTPAHSSYNEQFF

abundance: many
j_gene: TRBJ2-7
v_gene: TRBV12-3/TRBV12-4
d_gene: .
CDR3nt: TGTGCCAGCAGCCGCCGAAAGTACGAGCAGTACTTC
CDR3aa: CASSRRKYEQYF

abundance: .
j_gene: TRBJ2-2
v_gene: TRBV24-1
d_gene: TRBD1
CDR3nt: TGTGCCACCAGTGAGTCCGGGACAGGGAACACCGGGGAGCTGTTTTTT
CDR3aa: CATSESGTGNTGELFF

abundance: .
j_gene: TRBJ1-1
v_gene: TRBV6-1
d_gene: TRBD1
CDR3nt: TGTGCCAGCATCCTCCGCCGACAGGGAAGGGTTGAAGCTTTCTTT
CDR3aa: CASILRRQGRVEAFF

abundance: few
j_gene: TRBJ2-3
v_gene: TRBV29-1
d_gene: .
CDR3nt: TGCAGCGTTGTTTTGGGGAACACAGATACGCAGTATTTT
CDR3aa: CSVVLGNTDTQYF

abundance: .
j_gene: TRBJ2-5
v_gene: TRBV7-3
d_gene: .
CDR3nt: TGTGCCAGCAGCTTTAACGGGGGGCTTGAAGAGACCCAGTACTTC
CDR3aa: CASSFNGGLEETQYF

abundance: .
j_gene: TRBJ1-6
v_gene: TRBV4-1
d_gene: TRBD1
CDR3nt: TGCGCCAGCAGCCAAGGACAGGGCGGGGGGTCACCCCTCCACTTT
CDR3aa: CASSQGQGGGSPLHF

abundance: .
j_gene: TRBJ2-5
v_gene: TRBV9
d_gene: .
CDR3nt: TGTGCCAGCAGCCTCGGCGTCCTTTACCAAGAGACCCAGTACTTC
CDR3aa: CASSLGVLYQETQYF

abundance: few
j_gene: TRBJ2-1
v_gene: TRBV12-3/TRBV12-4
d_gene: TRBD2
CDR3nt: TGTGCCAGCAGGGGGCTAGCGGGGGGTCAAAAAGACAATGAGCAGTTCTTC
CDR3aa: CASRGLAGGQKDNEQFF

abundance: few
j_gene: TRBJ1-1
v_gene: TRBV5-1
d_gene: .
CDR3nt: TGCGCCAGCAGCTTGGCCGGGAACGCCCGTTCGGACACTGAAGCTTTCTTT
CDR3aa: CASSLAGNARSDTEAFF

abundance: .
j_gene: TRBJ2-5
v_gene: TRBV10-3
d_gene: .
CDR3nt: TGTGCCATCAGTGAAGACGAGACCCAGTACTTC
CDR3aa: CAISEDETQYF

abundance: few
j_gene: TRBJ2-7
v_gene: TRBV6-5
d_gene: TRBD1
CDR3nt: TGTGCCAGCAGTTACTCGATAACAGGGGACTACGAGCAGTACTTC
CDR3aa: CASSYSITGDYEQYF

abundance: .
j_gene: TRBJ2-1
v_gene: TRBV9
d_gene: .
CDR3nt: TGTGCCAGCAGCCCCCATGCCGGATCGAATGAGCAGTTCTTC
CDR3aa: CASSPHAGSNEQFF

abundance: few
j_gene: TRBJ1-5
v_gene: TRBV20-1
d_gene: .
CDR3nt: TGCAGTGCTAATAACTTGGGTGGGGACGGACAGCCCCAGCATTTT
CDR3aa: CSANNLGGDGQPQHF

abundance: once
j_gene: TRBJ1-2
v_gene: TRBV20-1
d_gene: TRBD1
CDR3nt: TGCAGTGCTAGAATGGGACAGGGATTCGGCTACACCTTC
CDR3aa: CSARMGQGFGYTF

abundance: .
j_gene: TRBJ1-3
v_gene: TRBV12-3/TRBV12-4
d_gene: .
CDR3nt: TGTGCCAGCAGGGCCTCGGGGGCCGGAAACACCATATATTTT
CDR3aa: CASRASGAGNTIYF

abundance: few
j_gene: TRBJ2-1
v_gene: TRBV7-9
d_gene: .
CDR3nt: TGTGCCAGCAGCTTAACGCCGACCGGGCCCCTTTTCAATGAGCAGTTCTTC
CDR3aa: CASSLTPTGPLFNEQFF

abundance: many
j_gene: TRBJ2-3
v_gene: TRBV12-3/TRBV12-4
d_gene: .
CDR3nt: TGTGCCAGCAGTTTTTACTTCGGGACCGCGAGCACAGATACGCAGTATTTT
CDR3aa: CASSFYFGTASTDTQYF

abundance: .
j_gene: TRBJ1-2
v_gene: TRBV18
d_gene: .
CDR3nt: TGTGCCAGCTCACCACGCAGCTATGGCTACACCTTC
CDR3aa: CASSPRSYGYTF

abundance: few
j_gene: TRBJ1-4
v_gene: TRBV11-2
d_gene: TRBD1
CDR3nt: TGTGCCAGCACTGTCGACAGGGTTCGCACTAATGAAAAACTGTTTTTT
CDR3aa: CASTVDRVRTNEKLFF

abundance: many
j_gene: TRBJ2-1
v_gene: TRBV29-1
d_gene: .
CDR3nt: TGCAGCGTTGACGTAGCGGCGTCCTACAATGAGCAGTTCTTC
CDR3aa: CSVDVAASYNEQFF

abundance: many
j_gene: TRBJ2-7
v_gene: TRBV12-3/TRBV12-4
d_gene: .
CDR3nt: TGTGCCAGCAGTCCCCGAGGGACGGGAACCTACGAGCAGTACTTC
CDR3aa: CASSPRGTGTYEQYF

abundance: .
j_gene: TRBJ2-3
v_gene: TRBV12-3/TRBV12-4
d_gene: TRBD2
CDR3nt: TGTGCCAGCAGTGGGAGTAGCGGGAGACCACTGGATACGCAGTATTTT
CDR3aa: CASSGSSGRPLDTQYF

abundance: once
j_gene: TRBJ2-2
v_gene: TRBV6-2/TRBV6-3
d_gene: .
CDR3nt: TGTGCCAGCAGTTACTTCTCCCCACTAGACTCCGGGGAGCTGTTTTTT
CDR3aa: CASSYFSPLDSGELFF

abundance: .
j_gene: TRBJ2-5
v_gene: TRBV7-6
d_gene: TRBD1
CDR3nt: TGTGCCAGCAGCTTAGTAGGGACAGGGGCTTGGGAGACCCAGTACTTC
CDR3aa: CASSLVGTGAWETQYF

abundance: .
j_gene: TRBJ2-7
v_gene: TRBV12-5
d_gene: .
CDR3nt: TGTGACCTCCCCCAAAGCAGTTCGTACGAGCAGTACTTC
CDR3aa: CDLPQSSSYEQYF

abundance: few
j_gene: TRBJ2-7
v_gene: TRBV4-3
d_gene: .
CDR3nt: TGCGCCAGCAGCCAAGATGGGTATGGGGGCGAGCAGTACTTC
CDR3aa: CASSQDGYGGEQYF

abundance: .
j_gene: TRBJ2-3
v_gene: TRBV18
d_gene: TRBD2
CDR3nt: TGTGCCAGCTCACCACTGGGACTAGCGGGCCCTAGCACAGATACGCAGTATTTT
CDR3aa: CASSPLGLAGPSTDTQYF

abundance: .
j_gene: TRBJ2-7
v_gene: TRBV4-3
d_gene: .
CDR3nt: TGCGCCAGCAGCCAAGAGGCAGGTCGGCCCAACGAGCAGTACTTC
CDR3aa: CASSQEAGRPNEQYF

abundance: few
j_gene: TRBJ2-5
v_gene: TRBV20-1
d_gene: TRBD2
CDR3nt: TGCAGTGCTAAAAGTATAGCGGGGTACCAAGAGACCCAGTACTTC
CDR3aa: CSAKSIAGYQETQYF

abundance: .
j_gene: TRBJ2-1
v_gene: TRBV7-6
d_gene: .
CDR3nt: TGTGCCAGCAGCTTGGGGATAGCGAGAAACAATGAGCAGTTCTTC
CDR3aa: CASSLGIARNNEQFF

abundance: .
j_gene: TRBJ2-7
v_gene: TRBV20-1
d_gene: .
CDR3nt: TGCAGTGCTAGAGGGGTCCCCGGCGAGCAGTACTTC
CDR3aa: CSARGVPGEQYF

abundance: few
j_gene: TRBJ2-1
v_gene: TRBV4-2
d_gene: TRBD2
CDR3nt: TGTGCCAGCAGCCAAGGGACGGGAGGGCCTCTCGATGAGCAGTTCTTC
CDR3aa: CASSQGTGGPLDEQFF

abundance: .
j_gene: TRBJ2-1
v_gene: TRBV20-1
d_gene: TRBD2
CDR3nt: TGCAGTGCTAGGGATTCTAGCGGCCTTGGTGAGCAGTTCTTC
CDR3aa: CSARDSSGLGEQFF

abundance: many
j_gene: TRBJ2-2
v_gene: TRBV7-7
d_gene: .
CDR3nt: TGTGCCAGCAGCTTGAAGGCAGGGAACACCGGGGAGCTGTTTTTT
CDR3aa: CASSLKAGNTGELFF